The 29 T cell receptor beta chains presented below share a single source sample, sequenced in a study of blood T cells in healthy people across ages (dated by TCRdb to between 2014 and 2017). Receptors were amplified or captured by 5' RACE. For sequencing, an Illumina HiSeq 2500 was employed. A second PCR of about 7 to 12 cycles was run with a J-beta primer mix and a sample-barcoded 5' primer. TCRdb ran its own pipeline on the public reads, namely fastp trimming at Q25 and MiXCR clone calling, and kept in-frame beta chains. Each entry is one CDR3 protein sequence, shown with its most common DNA and genes. The sample table contains about 280,000 distinct CDR3 sequences; only one count was recorded for around 29% of them. Approximately 28% of the sample rests with the top ten. What was sequenced was blood. All receptors derive from a woman aged 70 to 79 in good health.

In nucleotides, the CDR3 is TGTGCCAGCAGCTCCGGGACAGGTCGCGAAAAACTGTTTTTT. Translated, it gives CASSSGTGREKLFF. This chain uses TRBV7-2 with TRBJ1-4; 8 nucleotides align to TRBD1. Losses at the gene ends were 4 bases for V and 8 bases for J; bases not matched to a gene: 6. Germline loops: CDR1 SGHTA, CDR2 FQGNSA. The CDR3 sequence is 14 residues long.

The chain uses TRBV7-3 and TRBJ2-1; 10 bases map to TRBD2. The germline V gene has CDR1 SGHTA and CDR2 FQGTGA. CDR3 length: 17 residues. V shed 6 bases, J shed 5 bases, and the junction held 13 bases outside the gene matches. CDR3 in DNA: TGTGCCAGCAGTTTAGGGGTTGGTCTAGCGGGAGACAATGAGCAGTTCTTC. Translation: CASSLGVGLAGDNEQFF. Full variable domain (outside the CDR3, taken from reference TRBV7-3 and TRBJ2-1): GAGVSQTPSNKVTEKGKYVELRCDPISGHTALYWYRQSLGQGPEFLIYFQGTGAADDSGLPNDRFFAVRPEGSVSTLKIQRTERGDSAVYLCASSLGVGLAGDNEQFFGPGTRLTVL.

This chain links TRBV2 with TRBJ2-2; D not resolved. V shed 2 bases and J shed 4 bases, with 8 bases lying between them. The CDR3 has 14 residues. Germline values: CDR1 SNHLY, CDR2 FYNNEI. CDR3 loop: CASSERRATGELFF. The CDR3 nucleotides read TGTGCCAGCAGTGAACGCCGGGCCACCGGGGAGCTGTTTTTT.

This sequence joins TRBV7-9 and TRBJ1-1; D gene unclear. Deletions cut 5 bases from V and 4 bases from J, with 17 bases between. This CDR3 is 15 amino acids long. Germline V lookup: CDR1 SEHNR, CDR2 FQNEAQ (reference sequence). The DNA of the CDR3 is TGTGCCAGCAGCCTAGAGAGGGTAAGGGTCACTGAAGCTTTCTTT. Its translation: CASSLERVRVTEAFF.

This chain joins TRBV9 and TRBJ2-3; the match to TRBD2 covers 10 bases. Unmatched junction bases numbered 6, after V lost 3 bases and J lost 2 bases. The CDR3 spans 16 residues. Germline CDR1 SGDLS, CDR2 YYNGEE. The DNA of the CDR3 is TGTGCCAGCAGCGCCGATCTAGCGGGGGACACAGATACGCAGTATTTT. Translated: CASSADLAGDTDTQYF.

This clonotype was seen at least ten times. The chain employs TRBV9 and TRBJ1-1; D is undetermined. The CDR3 runs to 14 residues. The V gene's germline CDR1 is SGDLS and CDR2 YYNGEE. The ends were cut back, 4 bases at V and 1 base at J, with 11 bases in the middle. In DNA form, the CDR3 reads TGTGCCAGCAGCCGTCGGACGGGGAACACTGAAGCTTTCTTT. Its translation: CASSRRTGNTEAFF.

In its sample, this clonotype was seen many times. The J gene is TRBJ1-1, the V gene TRBV28; D gene unclear. The length of the CDR3 is 11 residues. Germline assignment: CDR1 MDHEN and CDR2 SYDVKM. Trimming pared 4 bases from V and 1 base from J, leaving 1 base between. The CDR3 reads CASSSNTEAFF. CDR3 bases: TGTGCCAGCAGTTCGAACACTGAAGCTTTCTTT.

CDR3: CASSKRGTTYNEQFF. The CDR3 coding sequence is TGTGCCAGCAGTAAACGAGGGACAACATACAATGAGCAGTTCTTC. The genes are TRBV7-9 and TRBJ2-1; D may be TRBD1 (6 bases). Germline values: CDR1 SEHNR, CDR2 FQNEAQ (reference sequence). The V end was cut by 6 bases, the J end by 4 bases, with 16 bases between. This CDR3 spans 15 amino acids.

In this sample, this clonotype turned up many times. This sequence joins TRBV7-6 and TRBJ1-4; 11 nucleotides agree with TRBD1. This CDR3 has 15 residues. Germline lookup yields CDR1 SGHVS and CDR2 FNYEAQ. Trimming took 5 bases from V and 6 from J; bases not matched to a gene: 5. CDR3 sequence: CASSQRTGGYEKLFF. The CDR3 DNA follows: TGTGCCAGCAGCCAAAGGACAGGGGGCTATGAAAAACTGTTTTTT.

This clonotype was counted only a few times. The V gene is TRBV7-3, the J gene TRBJ2-1; D is undetermined. The J call could be wrong; TRBJ2-5 is a better fit for the DNA end. Germline-derived CDR1 and CDR2 are SGHTA and FQGTGA. The CDR3 has 15 amino acids. The CDR3 bases are TGTGCCAGCAGCTTAACGGCCGTAAGGGAAGAGACCCAGTACTTC. Protein product: CASSLTAVREETQYF.

This chain connects TRBV7-9 to TRBJ1-1; no clear D gene. Between the trimmed V and J ends, which lost 0 bases and 4 bases, there was a span of 12 bases. CDR1 and CDR2 (germline): SEHNR, FQNEAQ (reference sequence). The CDR3 loop spans 15 amino acids. The CDR3 DNA reads as TGTGCCAGCAGCTTAGCGCCGGGCCAGGCCACTGAAGCTTTCTTT. It codes for CASSLAPGQATEAFF.

CDR3 bases: TGTGCCAGCAGCGCAGAGGGAGTGGATTCACCCCTCCACTTT. Its protein product is CASSAEGVDSPLHF. The chain recombines TRBV7-9 with TRBJ1-6; D call uncertain. Trimming removed 5 bases from V and 8 bases from J, with 13 bases in between. This CDR3 has 14 residues. The germline CDR1 and CDR2 sequences are SEHNR and FQNEAQ (reference sequence).

There are a few counts of this clonotype. J is TRBJ2-5 and V is TRBV29-1; D gene uncertain. Germline CDR1 SQVTM, CDR2 ANQGSEA. The V and J ends lost 2 bases and 5 bases respectively, with 15 bases between them. The CDR3 runs to 14 residues. The CDR3 nucleotides read TGCAGCGTTGAACAACGGACCCGCTCGGAGACCCAGTACTTC. Protein: CSVEQRTRSETQYF.

The chain has TRBV7-2 and TRBJ2-3; 8 positions match TRBD1. The junction had 13 bases not matched to a gene; V was cut back by 5 bases and J by 0 bases. Per the germline V gene, CDR1 is SGHTA and CDR2 is FQGNSA. The CDR3 sequence is 18 residues long. In DNA, the CDR3 is TGTGCCAGCAGCCTCCAACGGACAGGGCACTCTAGCACAGATACGCAGTATTTT. It translates to CASSLQRTGHSSTDTQYF.

A note on this clonotype: A much larger clonotype is one base distant, so this may be a read error. CDR3 loop: CASSQGYGSLETQYF. The CDR3 DNA is TGTGCCAGCAGCCAAGGTTATGGGAGCCTGGAGACCCAGTACTTC. The V gene is TRBV14, the J gene TRBJ2-5, with D perhaps TRBD2 (5 bases). Germline V gene lookup returns CDR1 SGHDN and CDR2 FVKESK. The CDR3 totals 15 residues. V gave up 1 base and J gave up 5 bases, with 14 bases separating them.

The chain recombines TRBV12-3 or TRBV12-4 with TRBJ1-5; D possibly corresponds to TRBD1 (6 bases). Trimming pared 5 bases from V and 13 bases from J, leaving 12 bases between. There are 11 residues in the CDR3. CDR3 in DNA: TGTGCCAGCAGTCCAGGGACAACTCAGCATTTT. It yields the protein CASSPGTTQHF.

This clonotype showed up just a few times. V and J are TRBV13 and TRBJ2-5; D remains unclear. Trimming removed 6 bases from V and 1 base from J, with 9 bases in between. The CDR3 totals 13 residues. CDR1 is PRHDT and CDR2 is FYEKMQ in the germline V gene (reference sequence). The CDR3 loop is CASSIRAQETQYF. As DNA, the CDR3 is TGTGCCAGCAGTATTCGGGCCCAAGAGACCCAGTACTTC.

This clonotype was seen at least ten times. The chain has TRBV6-2 or TRBV6-3 and TRBJ2-1; tentative D call: TRBD1 (7 bases). V was trimmed by 7 bases and J by 8 bases, leaving 15 bases between them. CDR3 length: 13 residues. Germline CDR1 reads MNHEY; CDR2 reads SVGEGT. DNA for the CDR3: TGTGCCAGCAAATCAGGGGGGATCGATGAGCAGTTCTTC. Its translation: CASKSGGIDEQFF.

This chain uses TRBV6-6 with TRBJ1-6, with 8 bases lining up with TRBD1. The V and J ends lost 4 bases and 18 bases, in that order; junction bases with no gene match: 11. Germline V gives CDR1 MNHNY, CDR2 SVGAGI (reference sequence). This CDR3 is 13 amino acids long. The CDR3 loop reads CASSFDRGIGPHF. The CDR3 DNA follows: TGTGCCAGCAGTTTCGACAGGGGCATAGGACCCCACTTT.

CDR3 DNA sequence: TGTGCCAGCGGGAGTCTAGGGACCCAGTACTTC. Translated, it gives CASGSLGTQYF. The chain joins TRBV9 to TRBJ2-5; possible D gene TRBD2, 5 bases. The germline gives CDR1 SGDLS, CDR2 YYNGEE. Trimming took off 7 bases at V and 7 bases at J, with 11 bases between the two ends. This CDR3 is built from 11 residues.

In regard to this clonotype: At one end the junction does not follow the germline gene, possibly because of a read error. The genes are TRBV6-6 and TRBJ2-5, with D hard to call. CDR1 and CDR2 (germline): MNHNY, SVGAGI (reference sequence). The CDR3 loop spans 12 amino acids. DNA of the CDR3: TGTGCCAGCAGTCAAAACCTGGAGACCCTGTACTTC. It yields the protein CASSQNLETLYF.

This clonotype has a count of ten or more. This chain links TRBV5-6 with TRBJ2-7; D unclear. Germline assignment: CDR1 SGHDT and CDR2 YYEEEE. The CDR3 runs to 14 residues. V shed 4 bases and J shed 5 bases, with 16 bases lying between them. CDR3 DNA: TGTGCCAGCAGCCCTGACGGCAACGCGGACGAGCAGTACTTC. This sequence encodes CASSPDGNADEQYF.

This clonotype was seen more than once but under ten times. V is TRBV13 and J is TRBJ2-5, with D possibly TRBD2 on 5 matching bases. The better agreement between TRBJ2-1 and the DNA end casts doubt on the J call. The CDR3 covers 16 residues. Germline V CDR1 and CDR2: PRHDT, FYEKMQ (reference sequence). The CDR3: CASTVFLNPSGNEQFF. In DNA, the CDR3 is TGTGCCAGCACCGTTTTTCTCAACCCATCGGGGAATGAGCAGTTCTTC.

The chain combines TRBV11-1 with TRBJ2-1, with D perhaps matching TRBD2 (5 bases). This CDR3 is built from 13 residues. Trimming took off 5 bases at V and 5 bases at J, with 10 bases between the two ends. CDR1 and CDR2 (germline): SGHAT, FQDESV (reference sequence). In nucleotides, the CDR3 is TGTGCCAGCAGCCACCCGACTAACAATGAGCAGTTCTTC. It encodes CASSHPTNNEQFF.

J is TRBJ2-5 and V is TRBV2; 10 bases are a match to TRBD2. V shed 6 bases, J shed 4 bases, and the junction held 8 bases outside the gene matches. This CDR3 spans 15 amino acids. Germline assignment: CDR1 SNHLY and CDR2 FYNNEI. Here the CDR3 DNA reads TGTGCCAGCAGGGCTAGCGGGAGAGGAGGAGAGACCCAGTACTTC. This codes for CASRASGRGGETQYF.

The genes are TRBV4-1 and TRBJ2-5, with 8 bases that match TRBD2. Germline V gene sequence: CDR1 MGHRA, CDR2 YSYEKL. This CDR3 has 15 residues. With V trimmed by 4 bases and J by 5 bases, 9 bases remained unmatched. The CDR3 sequence: CASSPVAGLGETQYF. The CDR3 DNA sequence: TGCGCCAGCAGCCCAGTAGCGGGATTAGGGGAGACCCAGTACTTC.

The J gene is TRBJ1-1, the V gene TRBV20-1; 9 bases match TRBD1. The V segment lost 6 bases and the J segment 1 base; nucleotides outside the gene matches: 9. The CDR3 is 15 amino acids. Germline V gene sequence: CDR1 DFQATT, CDR2 SNEGSKA (reference sequence). CDR3 loop: CSATPDRGGNTEAFF. The CDR3 nucleotides are TGCAGTGCAACCCCGGACAGGGGAGGGAACACTGAAGCTTTCTTT.

The rearrangement links TRBV27 to TRBJ2-5, with D tentatively TRBD2 (6 bases). The CDR3 runs 13 residues. Per the germline V gene, CDR1 is MNHEY and CDR2 is SMNVEV (reference sequence). The V and J ends lost 5 bases and 0 bases respectively, with 7 bases between them. CDR3 bases: TGTGCCAGCAGTCCGGGGGACCAAGAGACCCAGTACTTC. Its translation: CASSPGDQETQYF.

This clonotype was picked up a small number of times. The V call is TRBV28, the J call TRBJ1-3; D gene uncertain. Per the germline V gene, CDR1 is MDHEN and CDR2 is SYDVKM. CDR3 length: 12 amino acids. Trimming pared 6 bases from V and 8 bases from J, leaving 11 bases between. CDR3 region: CASRGGADTIYF. The CDR3 nucleotides read TGTGCCAGCAGAGGAGGTGCGGACACCATATATTTT.